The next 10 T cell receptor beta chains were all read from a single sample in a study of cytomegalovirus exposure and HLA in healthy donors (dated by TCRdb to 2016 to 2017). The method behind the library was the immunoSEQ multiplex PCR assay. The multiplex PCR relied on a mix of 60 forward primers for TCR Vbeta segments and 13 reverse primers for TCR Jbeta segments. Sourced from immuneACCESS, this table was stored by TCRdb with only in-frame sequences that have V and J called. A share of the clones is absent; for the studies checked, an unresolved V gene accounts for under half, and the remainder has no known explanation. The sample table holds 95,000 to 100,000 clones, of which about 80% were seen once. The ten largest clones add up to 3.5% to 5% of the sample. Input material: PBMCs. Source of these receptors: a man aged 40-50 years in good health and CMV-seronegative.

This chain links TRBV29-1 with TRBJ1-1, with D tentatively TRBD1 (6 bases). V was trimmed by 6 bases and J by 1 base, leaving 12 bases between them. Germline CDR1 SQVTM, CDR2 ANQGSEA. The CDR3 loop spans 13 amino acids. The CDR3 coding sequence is TGCAGCGTCGACAGGTACGCGAACACTGAAGCTTTCTTT. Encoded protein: CSVDRYANTEAFF.

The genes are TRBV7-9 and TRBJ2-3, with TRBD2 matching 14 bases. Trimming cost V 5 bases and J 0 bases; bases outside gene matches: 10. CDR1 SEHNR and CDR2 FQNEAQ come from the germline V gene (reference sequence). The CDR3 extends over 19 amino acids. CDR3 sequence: CASSPVTGLAGGSTDTQYF. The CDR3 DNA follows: TGTGCCAGCAGCCCGGTGACAGGACTAGCGGGGGGTAGCACAGATACGCAGTATTTT. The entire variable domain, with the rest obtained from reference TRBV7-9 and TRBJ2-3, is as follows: DTGVSQNPRHKITKRGQNVTFRCDPISEHNRLYWYRQTLGQGPEFLTYFQNEAQLEKSRLLSDRFSAERPKGSFSTLEIQRTEQGDSAMYLCASSPVTGLAGGSTDTQYFGPGTRLTVL.

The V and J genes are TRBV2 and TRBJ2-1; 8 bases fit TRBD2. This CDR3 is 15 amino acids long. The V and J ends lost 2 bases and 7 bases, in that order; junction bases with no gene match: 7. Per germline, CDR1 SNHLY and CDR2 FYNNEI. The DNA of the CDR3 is TGTGCCAGCAGTGAAAGGGTAGCGGGGAGGAATGAGCAGTTCTTC. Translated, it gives CASSERVAGRNEQFF.

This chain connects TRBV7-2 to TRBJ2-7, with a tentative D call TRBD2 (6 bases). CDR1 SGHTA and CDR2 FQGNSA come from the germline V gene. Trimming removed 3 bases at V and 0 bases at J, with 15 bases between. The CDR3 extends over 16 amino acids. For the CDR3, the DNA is TGTGCCAGCAGCTTGACGGGCGGGGACTTCTCCTACGAGCAGTACTTC. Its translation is CASSLTGGDFSYEQYF.

The CDR3, as DNA: TGTGCCAGCTCGACAGGGGGCGAGCAGTACGTC. Its translation: CASSTGGEQYV. This sequence joins TRBV6-4 and TRBJ2-7; 9 nucleotides align to TRBD1. The CDR3 covers 11 residues. V was clipped by 8 bases and J by 6 bases; unmatched bases: 2. The germline V gene has CDR1 MRHNA and CDR2 SNTAGT.

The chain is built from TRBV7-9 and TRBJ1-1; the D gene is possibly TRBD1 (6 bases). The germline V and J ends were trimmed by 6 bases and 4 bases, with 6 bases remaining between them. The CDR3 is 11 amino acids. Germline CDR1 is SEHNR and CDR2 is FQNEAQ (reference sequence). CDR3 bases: TGTGCCAGCAGAGGGGGCACTGAAGCTTTCTTT. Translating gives CASRGGTEAFF.

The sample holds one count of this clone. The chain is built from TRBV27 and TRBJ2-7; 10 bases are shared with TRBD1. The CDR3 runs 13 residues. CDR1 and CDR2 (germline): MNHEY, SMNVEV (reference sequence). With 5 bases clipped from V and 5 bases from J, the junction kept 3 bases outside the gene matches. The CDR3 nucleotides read TGTGCCAGCAGTAGACAGGGGGCGGACGAGCAGTACGTC. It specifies CASSRQGADEQYV.

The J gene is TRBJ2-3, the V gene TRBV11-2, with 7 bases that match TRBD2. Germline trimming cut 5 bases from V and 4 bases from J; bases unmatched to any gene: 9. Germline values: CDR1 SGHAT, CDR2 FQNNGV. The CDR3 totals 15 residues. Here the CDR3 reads CASSLGLSGPDTQYF. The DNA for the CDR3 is TGTGCCAGCAGCCTGGGACTATCGGGCCCAGATACGCAGTATTTT.

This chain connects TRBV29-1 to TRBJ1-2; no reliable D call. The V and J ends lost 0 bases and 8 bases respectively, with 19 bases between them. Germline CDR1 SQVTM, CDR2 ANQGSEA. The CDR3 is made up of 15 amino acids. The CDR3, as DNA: TGCAGCGTTGAAGATCCTAATACAGTGGGAGAAGGCTACACCTTC. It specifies CSVEDPNTVGEGYTF.

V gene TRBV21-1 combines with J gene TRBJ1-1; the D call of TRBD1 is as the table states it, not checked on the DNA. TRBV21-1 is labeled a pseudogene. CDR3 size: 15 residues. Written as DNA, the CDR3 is TGTGCCAGCAGCTCTCGCACAGGGAGAAACACTGAAGCTTTCTTT. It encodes CASSSRTGRNTEAFF.